This TCR beta chain originates from a study of shared clonotypes between healthy human individuals. The protocol was immunoSEQ multiplex PCR, while the TCRdb copy is restricted to in-frame clones and leaves out a portion. The sample includes 2 million to 2.5 million clones, 85% to 95% of them seen just once. CDR1 is SNHLY and CDR2 is FYNNEI in the germline V gene. V lost 1 base and J 6 bases, leaving 13 bases between the germline ends. The CDR3 is made up of 15 amino acids. Sequencing was carried out using naive CD4+ T cells from PBMCs. The subset: CD45RA+ positively selected. The chain couples TRBV2 to TRBJ2-1; no firm D call. This clonotype originated in a man between 18 and 29 years old in good health. Some clones in this sample may be carry-over from other donors' samples. CDR3 sequence: CASSEGATRTNEQFF. The CDR3 bases are TGTGCCAGCAGTGAAGGGGCAACCCGAACCAATGAGCAGTTCTTC.